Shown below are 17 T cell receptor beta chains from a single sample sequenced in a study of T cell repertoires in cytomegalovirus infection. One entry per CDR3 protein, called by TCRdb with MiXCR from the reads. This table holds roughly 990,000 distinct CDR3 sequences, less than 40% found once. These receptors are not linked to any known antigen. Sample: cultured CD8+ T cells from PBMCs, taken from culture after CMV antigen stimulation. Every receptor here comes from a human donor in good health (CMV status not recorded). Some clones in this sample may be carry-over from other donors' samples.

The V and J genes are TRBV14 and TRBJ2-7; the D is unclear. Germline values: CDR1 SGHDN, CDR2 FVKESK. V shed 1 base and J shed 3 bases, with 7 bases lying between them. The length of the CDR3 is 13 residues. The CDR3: CASSQAASYEQYV. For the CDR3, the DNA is TGTGCCAGCAGCCAAGCCGCAAGCTACGAGCAGTACGTC.

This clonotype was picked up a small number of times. CDR3 DNA: TGTGCCAGCAGCCTTAGAGTAGCGGGGGTTCGCACAGATACGCAGTATTTT. This sequence encodes CASSLRVAGVRTDTQYF. This rearrangement joins TRBV6-2 or TRBV6-3 to TRBJ2-3; 9 positions agree with TRBD2. After removal of 6 bases from V and 1 base from J, the junction contained 11 bases not matched to a gene. The CDR3 has 17 amino acids. Germline V CDR1 and CDR2: MNHEY, SVGEGT.

The CDR3 DNA follows: TGTGCCAGCAGTTACTACCAGACAGGGTCGAATGGCTACACCTTC. Protein: CASSYYQTGSNGYTF. The J gene is TRBJ1-2, the V gene TRBV6-2 or TRBV6-3; 7 bases line up with TRBD1. Per germline, CDR1 MNHEY and CDR2 SVGEGT. The CDR3 has 15 residues. With 1 base clipped from V and 6 bases from J, the junction kept 8 bases outside the gene matches.

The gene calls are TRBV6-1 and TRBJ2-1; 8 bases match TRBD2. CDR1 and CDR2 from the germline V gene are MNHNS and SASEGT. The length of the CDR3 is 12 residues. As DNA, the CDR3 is TGTGGAGCGGGGGTGTCCTACAATGAGCAGTTCTTC. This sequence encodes CGAGVSYNEQFF.

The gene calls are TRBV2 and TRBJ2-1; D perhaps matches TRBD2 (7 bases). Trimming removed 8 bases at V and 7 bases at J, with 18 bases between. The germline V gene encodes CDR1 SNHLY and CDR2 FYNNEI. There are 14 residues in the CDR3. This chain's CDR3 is CASGGADNGNEQFF. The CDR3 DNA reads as TGTGCCAGCGGGGGGGCCGATAACGGGAATGAGCAGTTCTTC.

CDR3 coding DNA: TGTGCCAGCAGTTACTCGACGGGACTAGCGGGCGTGGATACGCAGTATTTT. It is translated as CASSYSTGLAGVDTQYF. The chain couples TRBV6-2 or TRBV6-3 to TRBJ2-3; 12 bases fit TRBD2. The V gene's germline CDR1 is MNHEY and CDR2 SVGEGT. CDR3 length: 17 residues. J lost 6 bases, V lost 0 bases, and 7 bases had no gene match.

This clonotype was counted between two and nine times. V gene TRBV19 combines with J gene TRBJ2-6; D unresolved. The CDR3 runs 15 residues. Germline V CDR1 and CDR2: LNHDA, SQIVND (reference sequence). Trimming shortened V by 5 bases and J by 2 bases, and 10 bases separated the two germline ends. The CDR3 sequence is CASSGPPPGANVLTF. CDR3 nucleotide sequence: TGTGCCAGTAGTGGACCCCCTCCTGGGGCCAACGTCCTGACTTTC.

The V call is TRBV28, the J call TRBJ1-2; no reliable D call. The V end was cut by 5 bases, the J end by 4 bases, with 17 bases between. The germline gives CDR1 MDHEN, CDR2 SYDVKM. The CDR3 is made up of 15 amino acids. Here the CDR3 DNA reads TGTGCCAGCAGTCCTCCCCAGAGAACCATCTATGGCTACACCTTC. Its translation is CASSPPQRTIYGYTF.

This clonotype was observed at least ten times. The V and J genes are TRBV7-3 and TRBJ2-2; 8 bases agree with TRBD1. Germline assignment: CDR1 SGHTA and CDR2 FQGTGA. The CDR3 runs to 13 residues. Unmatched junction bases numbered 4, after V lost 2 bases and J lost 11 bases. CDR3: CASSLSGGGELFF. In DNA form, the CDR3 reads TGTGCCAGCAGCTTATCAGGGGGCGGCGAGCTGTTTTTT.

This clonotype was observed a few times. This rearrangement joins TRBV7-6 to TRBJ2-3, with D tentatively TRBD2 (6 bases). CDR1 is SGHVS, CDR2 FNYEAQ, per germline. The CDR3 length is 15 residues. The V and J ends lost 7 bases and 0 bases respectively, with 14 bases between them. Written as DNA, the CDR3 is TGTGCCAGCACCCGGGGAGGTCGTAGCACAGATACGCAGTATTTT. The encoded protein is CASTRGGRSTDTQYF.

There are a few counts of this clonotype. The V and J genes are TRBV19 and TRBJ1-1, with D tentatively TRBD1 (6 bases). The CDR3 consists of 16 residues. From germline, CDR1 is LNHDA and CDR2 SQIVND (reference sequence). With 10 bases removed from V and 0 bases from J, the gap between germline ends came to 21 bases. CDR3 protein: CATQDGQSYLNTEAFF. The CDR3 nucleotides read TGTGCCACCCAGGACGGACAGTCGTACCTGAACACTGAAGCTTTCTTT.

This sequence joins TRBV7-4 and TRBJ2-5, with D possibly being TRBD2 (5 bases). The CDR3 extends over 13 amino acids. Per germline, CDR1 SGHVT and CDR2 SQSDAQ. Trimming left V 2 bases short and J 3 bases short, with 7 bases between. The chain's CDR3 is CASSLHGEETQYF. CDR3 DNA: TGTGCCAGCAGCTTACACGGGGAAGAGACCCAGTACTTC. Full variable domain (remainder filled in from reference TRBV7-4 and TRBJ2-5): GAGVSQSPRYKVAKRGRDVALRCDSISGHVTLYWYRQTLGQGSEVLTYSQSDAQRDKSGRPSGRFSAERPERSVSTLKIQRTEQGDSAVYLCASSLHGEETQYFGPGTRLLVL.

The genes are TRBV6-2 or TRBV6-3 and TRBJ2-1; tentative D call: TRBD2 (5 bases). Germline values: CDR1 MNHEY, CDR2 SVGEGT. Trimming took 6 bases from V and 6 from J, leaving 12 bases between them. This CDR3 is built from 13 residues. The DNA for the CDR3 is TGTGCCAGCAGGCCACTAGAGTCCAATGAGCAGTTCTTC. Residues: CASRPLESNEQFF.

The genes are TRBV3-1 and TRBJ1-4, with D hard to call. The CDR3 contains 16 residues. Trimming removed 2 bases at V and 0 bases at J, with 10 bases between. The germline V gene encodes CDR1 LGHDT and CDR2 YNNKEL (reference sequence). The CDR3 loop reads CASSQPGGATNEKLFF. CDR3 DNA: TGTGCCAGCAGCCAACCCGGTGGTGCAACTAATGAAAAACTGTTTTTT.

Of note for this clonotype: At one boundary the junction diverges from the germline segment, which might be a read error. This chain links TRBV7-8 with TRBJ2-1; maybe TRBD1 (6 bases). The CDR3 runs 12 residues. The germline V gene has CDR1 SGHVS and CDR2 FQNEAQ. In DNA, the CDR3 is TGTGCCAGCAGCTTTACAGGGCCACCTACGATCTTC. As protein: CASSFTGPPTIF.

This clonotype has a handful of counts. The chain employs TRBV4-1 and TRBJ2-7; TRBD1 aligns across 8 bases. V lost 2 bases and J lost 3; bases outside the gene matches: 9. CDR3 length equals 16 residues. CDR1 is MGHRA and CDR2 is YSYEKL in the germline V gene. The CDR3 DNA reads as TGCGCCAGCAGCCAACTTGCAGGGGGCTCCTACTACGAGCAGTACGTC. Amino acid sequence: CASSQLAGGSYYEQYV.

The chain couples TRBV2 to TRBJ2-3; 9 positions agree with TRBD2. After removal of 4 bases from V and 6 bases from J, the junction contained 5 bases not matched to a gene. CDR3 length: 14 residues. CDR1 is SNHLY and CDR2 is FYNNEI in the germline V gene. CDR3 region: CASSGRGGVDTQYF. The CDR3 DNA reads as TGTGCCAGCAGTGGGCGGGGGGGGGTGGATACGCAGTATTTT.